This T cell receptor beta chain comes out of a study of CD8 T cells in ankylosing spondylitis. This clonotype appeared many times. 5'-RACE, quantitative and with molecular barcodes, yielded the TCR beta libraries. TCRdb independently ran MiXCR on the 5' RACE reads; one entry per CDR3 protein. The repertoire holds around 340,000 distinct CDR3 sequences, 20% to 25% seen once, with around 13% in the top ten. The CDR3 spans 11 residues. V was trimmed by 4 bases and J by 3 bases, leaving 3 bases between them. This sequence was found in a male donor with ankylosing spondylitis or in good health (not recorded which). The source material was blood, either unsorted or a sorted T cell fraction (not recorded which). The chain combines TRBV12-3 or TRBV12-4 with TRBJ2-5; no definite D call. CDR3 coding DNA: TGTGCCAGCAGTTCCGAAGAGACCCAGTACTTC. Translating it yields CASSSEETQYF.